Below are 26 T cell receptor beta chains sequenced from a single sample in a study of cytomegalovirus exposure and HLA in healthy donors. The PCR ran on 60 Vbeta and 13 Jbeta primers. The table came from immunoSEQ multiplex PCR; TCRdb's copy has only in-frame clones and leaves some out. Of more than 85,000 clones listed, roughly three quarters are singletons. The specimen was PBMCs. These receptors were collected from a man aged 35 to 55 in good health and CMV-seronegative.

The chain joins TRBV5-4 to TRBJ2-5; TRBD2 matches 13 bases. V shed 6 bases and J 5 bases; nucleotides not matched to a gene: 10. The CDR3 runs to 16 residues. CDR1 is SGHNT, CDR2 YYREEE, per germline (reference sequence). CDR3 residues: CASTQGLAGPAETQYF. For the CDR3, the DNA is TGTGCCAGCACCCAGGGACTAGCGGGGCCTGCGGAGACCCAGTACTTC.

This chain links TRBV6-5 with TRBJ2-7; 7 bases match TRBD2. The ends lost 4 bases at V and 3 bases at J; junction bases unmatched: 3. CDR1 is MNHEY and CDR2 is SVGAGI in the germline V gene. CDR3 length equals 13 residues. CDR3 amino acids: CASSSGGSYEQYF. CDR3 DNA: TGTGCCAGCAGTTCTGGCGGGAGCTACGAGCAGTACTTC.

This sequence joins TRBV4-3 and TRBJ2-7, with 7 positions matching TRBD1. The CDR3 is 14 residues long. CDR1 and CDR2 (germline): LGHNA, YSLEER. Losses at the gene ends were 1 base for V and 6 bases for J; bases not matched to a gene: 6. CDR3 DNA: TGCGCCAGCAGCCAAGCCCACAGGGGTTTCGAGCAGTACTTC. Residues: CASSQAHRGFEQYF.

This clone was observed a single time. The rearrangement uses TRBV5-4 and TRBJ2-1, with D perhaps TRBD2 (5 bases). Trimming removed 1 base at V and 0 bases at J, with 8 bases between. Per the germline V gene, CDR1 is SGHNT and CDR2 is YYREEE (reference sequence). The CDR3 loop spans 15 amino acids. This chain's CDR3 is CASSLPGSSYNEQFF. The CDR3 DNA is TGTGCCAGCAGCTTGCCGGGAAGCTCCTACAATGAGCAGTTCTTC.

The chain has TRBV19 and TRBJ1-3; 7 bases line up with TRBD1. Looked up from germline, CDR1 is LNHDA and CDR2 is SQIVND (reference sequence). This CDR3 comprises 16 residues. V lost 5 bases, J lost 4 bases, and 11 bases stayed unmatched. The CDR3 DNA reads TGTGCCAGTAGTGATCCCGGGACAGTGGGAGGAAACACCATATATTTT. Amino acid sequence: CASSDPGTVGGNTIYF.

The rearrangement links TRBV2 to TRBJ2-7, with D possibly being TRBD1 (5 bases). V dropped 7 bases and J dropped 3 bases, with 19 bases sitting between them. The CDR3 consists of 15 residues. The V gene's germline CDR1 is SNHLY and CDR2 FYNNEI. The CDR3 protein is CASTGRRLGLYEQYF. In DNA form, the CDR3 reads TGTGCCAGCACGGGCAGGCGCTTGGGGCTCTACGAGCAGTACTTC.

The J gene is TRBJ2-4, the V gene TRBV11-1, with TRBD1 as a possible D gene (5 bases). The germline CDR1 and CDR2 sequences are SGHAT and FQDESV (reference sequence). V lost 2 bases, J lost 1 base, and 18 bases lay in between. This CDR3 has 18 amino acids. As DNA, the CDR3 is TGTGCCAGCAGCTTAATAGGGGCTCAGGGTATGGCCAAAAACATTCAGTACTTC. Amino acids: CASSLIGAQGMAKNIQYF.

The genes are TRBV7-2 and TRBJ1-5; a possible D gene is TRBD1 (6 bases). This CDR3 is built from 15 residues. Between the trimmed V and J ends, which lost 0 bases and 6 bases, there was a span of 12 bases. CDR1 SGHTA and CDR2 FQGNSA come from the germline V gene. CDR3 DNA: TGTGCCAGCAGCTTAGCCGGGGGGGCGAGTCAGCCCCAGCATTTT. It encodes CASSLAGGASQPQHF.

This clone was seen more than once but under ten times. The chain uses TRBV7-2 and TRBJ2-5, with 8 positions matching TRBD2. The length of the CDR3 is 16 residues. Germline lookup yields CDR1 SGHTA and CDR2 FQGNSA. V was pared by 0 bases and J by 1 base, with 4 bases of the junction left unmatched. The CDR3: CASSLAAGGGQETQYF. Written as DNA, the CDR3 is TGTGCCAGCAGCTTAGCTGCCGGGGGGGGCCAAGAGACCCAGTACTTC.

The V call is TRBV5-8, the J call TRBJ2-3, with a weak D call TRBD1 (6 bases). CDR3 length: 15 residues. Trimming removed 4 bases at V and 0 bases at J, with 12 bases between. Per the germline V gene, CDR1 is SGHTS and CDR2 is YDEGEE. The CDR3 region has the DNA TGTGCCAGCAGCCTTTTAGGACAGAGCACAGATACGCAGTATTTT. Translated, it gives CASSLLGQSTDTQYF.

The chain carries TRBV6-1 and TRBJ2-5; weak D call: TRBD2 (5 bases). The CDR3 is 11 residues long. Germline values: CDR1 MNHNS, CDR2 SASEGT. Trimming shortened V by 7 bases and J by 2 bases, and 5 bases separated the two germline ends. The CDR3 region has the DNA TGTGCCAGCACGGGGCAAGAGACCCAGTACTTC. Amino acids: CASTGQETQYF.

This clone appeared a few times. This chain uses TRBV11-2 with TRBJ2-2; 11 bases map to TRBD2. The CDR3 runs to 16 residues. Germline V gives CDR1 SGHAT, CDR2 FQNNGV. With V trimmed by 3 bases and J by 8 bases, 8 bases remained unmatched. CDR3 in DNA: TGTGCCAGCAGCTTCCTACTAGCGGGAGTACAAGGGGAGCTGTTTTTT. Translating it yields CASSFLLAGVQGELFF.

This clone was detected only once. The CDR3 DNA reads as TGTGCCAGCAGCGAACAGGGGACAGATACGCAGTATTTT. It yields the protein CASSEQGTDTQYF. The chain couples TRBV9 to TRBJ2-3, with 7 bases identical to TRBD1. Germline V CDR1 and CDR2: SGDLS, YYNGEE. This CDR3 comprises 13 residues. V gave up 3 bases and J gave up 3 bases; unmatched junction bases: 1.

V usage is TRBV29-1 and J usage is TRBJ2-7, with D maybe TRBD2 (6 bases). Per the germline V gene, CDR1 is SQVTM and CDR2 is ANQGSEA. V lost 2 bases, J lost 4 bases, and 12 bases lay in between. CDR3 length: 13 residues. CDR3 nucleotide sequence: TGCAGCGTTGAATTGGGGGGAATTTACGAGCAGTACTTC. Protein product: CSVELGGIYEQYF.

The rearrangement uses TRBV4-1 and TRBJ2-1, with 14 bases that match TRBD2. With 2 bases clipped from V and 8 bases from J, the junction kept 11 bases outside the gene matches. Germline assignment: CDR1 MGHRA and CDR2 YSYEKL. This CDR3 region has 18 residues. CDR3 in DNA: TGCGCCAGCAGCCAACCCGGGAGACTAGCGGGGGGGAGGGATGAGCAGTTCTTC. Translated: CASSQPGRLAGGRDEQFF.

The gene calls are TRBV7-9 and TRBJ2-7; 7 bases line up with TRBD2. The CDR3 spans 15 residues. Germline V gives CDR1 SEHNR, CDR2 FQNEAQ (reference sequence). Trimming at V came to 3 bases and at J to 0 bases, leaving 5 bases not matched to a gene. CDR3 in amino acids: CASSLERGSSYEQYF. CDR3 nucleotide sequence: TGTGCCAGCAGCTTGGAGCGGGGCAGCTCCTACGAGCAGTACTTC.

The chain has TRBV28 and TRBJ1-1; D ambiguous. The CDR3 extends over 13 amino acids. V shed 3 bases and J shed 6 bases, with 11 bases lying between them. Germline loops: CDR1 MDHEN, CDR2 SYDVKM. CDR3 DNA sequence: TGTGCCAGCAGTTTCATCGTCAGTTCTGAAGCTTTCTTT. Translation gives CASSFIVSSEAFF.

The J gene is TRBJ2-7, the V gene TRBV28, with D possibly being TRBD1 (6 bases). V lost 6 bases to trimming and J lost 1 base, with 19 bases between them. Germline values: CDR1 MDHEN, CDR2 SYDVKM. This CDR3 contains 16 residues. CDR3 protein: CASSPFHGTRSYEQYF. CDR3 DNA: TGTGCCAGCAGCCCATTTCACGGGACAAGATCCTACGAGCAGTACTTC.

V and J are TRBV27 and TRBJ1-2, with TRBD1 identical over 7 bases. The CDR3 contains 14 residues. Germline values: CDR1 MNHEY, CDR2 SMNVEV (reference sequence). The trim removed 6 bases at V and 2 bases at J, leaving 6 bases unmatched. The CDR3, as DNA: TGTGCCAGCAGCCCGGTACAGGGGAACTATGGCTACACCTTC. This gives the protein CASSPVQGNYGYTF.

This CDR3 reads CASRDVEGTYNEQFF. CDR3 nucleotide sequence: TGCGCCAGCAGGGACGTTGAGGGAACCTACAATGAGCAGTTCTTC. The chain combines TRBV4-3 with TRBJ2-1; TRBD2 might be the D (5 bases). The ends were cut back, 6 bases at V and 2 bases at J, with 14 bases in the middle. The CDR3 sequence is 15 residues long. The germline gives CDR1 LGHNA, CDR2 YSLEER.

The chain employs TRBV29-1 and TRBJ2-2, with D possibly being TRBD2 (5 bases). Germline CDR1 is SQVTM and CDR2 is ANQGSEA. This CDR3 contains 14 residues. V was trimmed by 6 bases and J by 6 bases, leaving 17 bases between them. CDR3 nucleotides: TGCAGCGTCAAGAAGGACTTCCCGGCCGGGGAGCTGTTTTTT. Amino acids: CSVKKDFPAGELFF.

Of note for this clone: At one of its ends the junction is not consistent with the germline gene, which may arise from a read error. The V gene is TRBV7-9, the J gene TRBJ2-7, with unresolved D. The CDR3 totals 12 residues. Germline V CDR1 and CDR2: SEHNR, FQNEAQ (reference sequence). The CDR3 DNA follows: TGTTCCAGCACCGAACAAGACTACGAGCAGTACTTC. This gives the protein CSSTEQDYEQYF. Filled out from reference TRBV7-9 and TRBJ2-7, the complete variable domain reads DTGVSQNPRHKITKRGQNVTFRCDPISEHNRLYWYRQTLGQGPEFLTYFQNEAQLEKSRLLSDRFSAERPKGSFSTLEIQRTEQGDSAMYLCSSTEQDYEQYFGPGTRLTVT.

The genes are TRBV7-9 and TRBJ2-5; D might be TRBD2 (6 bases). The CDR3 is 13 residues long. Germline lookup yields CDR1 SEHNR and CDR2 FQNEAQ (reference sequence). Trimming left V 7 bases short and J 0 bases short, with 9 bases between. In DNA, the CDR3 is TGTGCCAGCACCGCGGGGTACCAAGAGACCCAGTACTTC. Amino acid sequence: CASTAGYQETQYF.

There are a few counts of this clone. The V gene is TRBV4-2, the J gene TRBJ2-5; 11 nucleotides line up with TRBD2. Germline lookup yields CDR1 LGHNA and CDR2 YNFKEQ. Germline trimming cut 5 bases from V and 3 bases from J; bases unmatched to any gene: 5. This CDR3 contains 15 residues. The CDR3 nucleotides read TGTGCCAGCAGCGCGGGGACTAGCGGAGAAGAGACCCAGTACTTC. This codes for CASSAGTSGEETQYF.

This clone was seen a single time. V usage is TRBV5-6 and J usage is TRBJ2-4, with 9 bases lining up with TRBD1. This CDR3 has 13 amino acids. V dropped 4 bases and J dropped 8; count of bases not matched to a gene: 4. CDR1 is SGHDT and CDR2 is YYEEEE in the germline V gene. The CDR3: CASSNDRGDIQYF. For the CDR3, the DNA is TGTGCCAGCAGCAACGACAGGGGGGACATTCAGTACTTC.

This clone was counted a few times. The CDR3 protein is CASSPQGALLSEQYF. The CDR3 DNA follows: TGTGCCAGCAGCCCACAGGGGGCGCTTCTCTCCGAGCAGTACTTC. The V gene is TRBV7-2, the J gene TRBJ2-7; 9 nucleotides align to TRBD1. Losses at the gene ends were 5 bases for V and 6 bases for J; bases not matched to a gene: 11. From germline, CDR1 is SGHTA and CDR2 FQGNSA. The CDR3 extends over 15 amino acids.